This T cell receptor beta chain was captured in a study of graft-versus-host responses after intestinal transplantation. On the study more broadly: Transplantation in recipients was multivisceral, liver-intestinal, or isolated intestinal. Anti-thymocyte globulin induction, then tacrolimus and steroids for around 3 years, went to all recipients.

The assay was immunoSEQ multiplex PCR, and TCRdb's table has in-frame clones only and misses some. The sample contains around 110,000 clones, 85% to 95% of which appear only once. The V end lost 0 bases, the J end lost 10 bases, and 7 bases lay between the germline ends. In germline, CDR1 is LGHNT, CDR2 FRNRAP. The CDR3 consists of 12 residues. Worth noting for this clone: Its antigen remains unidentified.

The TCR sequence derives from a human donor who was the organ donor for an intestinal transplant. The sequencing here drew on unstimulated CD8+ T cells sorted from spleen or lymph node cells, taken before transplant. The chain recombines TRBV12-5 with TRBJ2-1; unclear D gene. This CDR3 is CASGLVMEEQFF. For the CDR3, the DNA is TGTGCTAGTGGTTTGGTAATGGAGGAGCAGTTCTTC.